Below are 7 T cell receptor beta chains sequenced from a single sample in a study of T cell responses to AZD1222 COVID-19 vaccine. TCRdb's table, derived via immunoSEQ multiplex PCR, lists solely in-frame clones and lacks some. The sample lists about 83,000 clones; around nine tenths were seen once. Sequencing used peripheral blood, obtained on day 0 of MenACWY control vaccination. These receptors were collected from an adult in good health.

CDR3 DNA sequence: TGTGCCAGCAGCTTAGGTGGCGGAAACTATAATTCACCCCTCCACTTT. Protein: CASSLGGGNYNSPLHF. V gene TRBV11-2 combines with J gene TRBJ1-6; D call uncertain. This CDR3 has 16 residues. V shed 1 base and J shed 3 bases, with 10 bases lying between them. The germline gives CDR1 SGHAT, CDR2 FQNNGV.

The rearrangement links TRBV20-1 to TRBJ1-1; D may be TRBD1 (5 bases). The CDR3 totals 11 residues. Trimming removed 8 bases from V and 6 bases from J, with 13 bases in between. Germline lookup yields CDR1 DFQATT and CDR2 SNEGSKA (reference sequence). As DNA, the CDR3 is TGCAGTCCCCTGGGGCCGTCTGAAGCTTTCTTT. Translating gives CSPLGPSEAFF.

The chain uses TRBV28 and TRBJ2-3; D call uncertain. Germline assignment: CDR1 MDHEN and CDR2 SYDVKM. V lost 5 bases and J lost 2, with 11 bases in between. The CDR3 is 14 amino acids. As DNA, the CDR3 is TGTGCCAGCAGTGTCAGAGCCCACACAGATACGCAGTATTTT. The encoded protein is CASSVRAHTDTQYF.

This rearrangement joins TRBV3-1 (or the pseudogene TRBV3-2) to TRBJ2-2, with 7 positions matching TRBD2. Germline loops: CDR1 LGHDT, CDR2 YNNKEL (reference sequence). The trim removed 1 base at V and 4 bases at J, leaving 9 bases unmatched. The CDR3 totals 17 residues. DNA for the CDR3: TGTGCCAGCAGCCAAGTAAGGGAACTAGCGATCACCGGGGAGCTGTTTTTT. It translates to CASSQVRELAITGELFF.

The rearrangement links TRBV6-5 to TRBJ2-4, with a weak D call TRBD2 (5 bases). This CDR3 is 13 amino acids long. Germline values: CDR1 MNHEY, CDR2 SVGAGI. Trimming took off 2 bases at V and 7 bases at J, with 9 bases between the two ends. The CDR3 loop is CASSYPGTNIQYF. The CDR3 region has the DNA TGTGCCAGCAGTTACCCGGGAACTAACATTCAGTACTTC.

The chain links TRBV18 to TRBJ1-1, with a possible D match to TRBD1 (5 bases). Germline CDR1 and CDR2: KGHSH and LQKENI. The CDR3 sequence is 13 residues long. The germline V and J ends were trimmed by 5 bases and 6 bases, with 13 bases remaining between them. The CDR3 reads CASSSGGVAEAFF. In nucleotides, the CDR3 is TGTGCCAGCTCATCGGGGGGGGTTGCTGAAGCTTTCTTT.

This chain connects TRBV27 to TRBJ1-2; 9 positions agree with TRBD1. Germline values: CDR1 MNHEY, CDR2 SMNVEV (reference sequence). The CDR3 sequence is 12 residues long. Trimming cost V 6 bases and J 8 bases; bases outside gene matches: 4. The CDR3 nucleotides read TGTGCCAGCAGACCGACAGGGGGAGGCTACACCTTC. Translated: CASRPTGGGYTF.